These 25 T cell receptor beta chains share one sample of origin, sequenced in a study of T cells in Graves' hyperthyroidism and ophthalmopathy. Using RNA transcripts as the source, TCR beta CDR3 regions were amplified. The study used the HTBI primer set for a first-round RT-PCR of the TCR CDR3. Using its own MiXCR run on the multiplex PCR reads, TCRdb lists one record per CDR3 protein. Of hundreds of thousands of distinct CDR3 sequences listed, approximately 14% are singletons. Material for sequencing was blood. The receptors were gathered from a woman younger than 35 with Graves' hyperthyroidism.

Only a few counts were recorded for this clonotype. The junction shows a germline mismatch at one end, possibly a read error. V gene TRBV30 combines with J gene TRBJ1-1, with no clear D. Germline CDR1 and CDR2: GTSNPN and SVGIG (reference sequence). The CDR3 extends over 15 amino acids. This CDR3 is CAWSVRSTSNAEAFF. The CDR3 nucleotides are TGTGCCTGGAGTGTAAGATCGACTTCGAACGCTGAAGCTTTCTTT.

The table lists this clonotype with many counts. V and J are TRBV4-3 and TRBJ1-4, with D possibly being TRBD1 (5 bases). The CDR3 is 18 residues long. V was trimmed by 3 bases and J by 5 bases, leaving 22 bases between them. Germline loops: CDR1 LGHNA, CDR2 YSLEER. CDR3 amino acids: CASSQGGRGDWRNEKLFF. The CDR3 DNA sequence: TGCGCCAGCAGCCAGGGGGGAAGGGGAGATTGGCGCAATGAAAAACTGTTTTTT.

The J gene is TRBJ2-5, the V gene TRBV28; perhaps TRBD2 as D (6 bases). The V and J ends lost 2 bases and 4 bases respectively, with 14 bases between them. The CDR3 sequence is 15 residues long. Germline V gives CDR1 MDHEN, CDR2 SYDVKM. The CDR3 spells CASSLPSTSPETQYF. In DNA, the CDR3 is TGTGCCAGCAGTTTACCCTCGACTAGTCCAGAGACCCAGTACTTC.

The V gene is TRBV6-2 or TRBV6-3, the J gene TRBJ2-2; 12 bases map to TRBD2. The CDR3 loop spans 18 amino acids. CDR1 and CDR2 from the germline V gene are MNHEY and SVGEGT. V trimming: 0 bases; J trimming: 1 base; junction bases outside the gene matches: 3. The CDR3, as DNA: TGTGCCAGCAGTTACTCGGGACTAGCGGGTAGGAACACCGGGGAGCTGTTTTTT. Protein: CASSYSGLAGRNTGELFF.

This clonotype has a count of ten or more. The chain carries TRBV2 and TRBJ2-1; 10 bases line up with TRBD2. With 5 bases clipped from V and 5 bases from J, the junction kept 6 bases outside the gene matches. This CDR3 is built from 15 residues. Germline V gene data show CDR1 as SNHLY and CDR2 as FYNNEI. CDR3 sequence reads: CASSKREGYHNEQFF. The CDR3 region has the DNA TGTGCCAGCAGTAAGCGGGAGGGCTACCACAATGAGCAGTTCTTC.

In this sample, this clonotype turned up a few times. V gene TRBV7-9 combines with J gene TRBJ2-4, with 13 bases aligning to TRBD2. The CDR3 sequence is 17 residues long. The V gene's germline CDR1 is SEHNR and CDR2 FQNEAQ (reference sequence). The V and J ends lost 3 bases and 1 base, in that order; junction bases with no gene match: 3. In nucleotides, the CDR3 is TGTGCCAGCAGCTTGGGACTAGCGGGGACGGCCAAAAACATTCAGTACTTC. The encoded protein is CASSLGLAGTAKNIQYF.

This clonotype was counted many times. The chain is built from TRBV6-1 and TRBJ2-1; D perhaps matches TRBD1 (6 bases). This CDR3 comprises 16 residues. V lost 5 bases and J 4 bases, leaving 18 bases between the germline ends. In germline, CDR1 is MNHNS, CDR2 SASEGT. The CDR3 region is CASSYEVGARYNEQFF. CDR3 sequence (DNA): TGTGCCAGCAGTTACGAGGTGGGGGCTCGATACAATGAGCAGTTCTTC.

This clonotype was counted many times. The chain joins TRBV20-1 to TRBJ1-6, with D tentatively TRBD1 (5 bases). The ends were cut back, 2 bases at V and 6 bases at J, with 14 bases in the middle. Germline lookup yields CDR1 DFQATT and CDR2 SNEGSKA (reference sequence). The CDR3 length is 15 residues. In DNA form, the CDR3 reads TGCAGTGCTAGATGGGGGGGGTCCGGTAATTCACCCCTCCACTTT. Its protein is CSARWGGSGNSPLHF.

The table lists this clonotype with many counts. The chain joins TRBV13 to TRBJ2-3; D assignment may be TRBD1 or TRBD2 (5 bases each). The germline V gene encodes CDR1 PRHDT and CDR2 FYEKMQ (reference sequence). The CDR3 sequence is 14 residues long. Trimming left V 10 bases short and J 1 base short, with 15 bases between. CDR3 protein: CATTRGLRTDTQYF. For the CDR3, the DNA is TGTGCCACGACTCGGGGCCTTCGCACAGATACGCAGTATTTT.

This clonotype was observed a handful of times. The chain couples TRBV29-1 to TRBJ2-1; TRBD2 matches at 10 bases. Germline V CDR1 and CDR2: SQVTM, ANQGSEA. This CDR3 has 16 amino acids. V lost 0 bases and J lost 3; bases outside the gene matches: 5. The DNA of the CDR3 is TGCAGCGTTGAAGACCCTAGCGGGAGTTTCTACAATGAGCAGTTCTTC. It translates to CSVEDPSGSFYNEQFF.

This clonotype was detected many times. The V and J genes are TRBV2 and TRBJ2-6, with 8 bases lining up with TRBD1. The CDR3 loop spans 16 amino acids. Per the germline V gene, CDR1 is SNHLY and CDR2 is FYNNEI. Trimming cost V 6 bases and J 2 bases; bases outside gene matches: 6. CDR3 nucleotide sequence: TGTGCCAGCAGCTCAGGGGGCTGGGCTGGGGCCAACGTCCTGACTTTC. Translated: CASSSGGWAGANVLTF.

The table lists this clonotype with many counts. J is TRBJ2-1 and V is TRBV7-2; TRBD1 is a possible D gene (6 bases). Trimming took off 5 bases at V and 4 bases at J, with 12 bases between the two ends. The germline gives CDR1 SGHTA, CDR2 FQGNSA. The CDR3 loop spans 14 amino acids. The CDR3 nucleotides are TGTGCCAGCAGCCCAATCAGGGGTTACAATGAGCAGTTCTTC. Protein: CASSPIRGYNEQFF.

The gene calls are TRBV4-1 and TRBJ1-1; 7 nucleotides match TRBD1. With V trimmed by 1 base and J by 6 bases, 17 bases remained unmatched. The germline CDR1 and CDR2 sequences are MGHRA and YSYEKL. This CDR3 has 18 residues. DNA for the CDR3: TGCGCCAGCAGCCAAGGACAGGGACTCCATAGAGGGGGTTCTGAAGCTTTCTTT. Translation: CASSQGQGLHRGGSEAFF.

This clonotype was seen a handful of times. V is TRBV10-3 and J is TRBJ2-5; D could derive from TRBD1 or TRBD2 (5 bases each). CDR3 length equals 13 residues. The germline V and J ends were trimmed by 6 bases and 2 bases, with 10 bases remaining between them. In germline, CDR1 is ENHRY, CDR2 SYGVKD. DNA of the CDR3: TGTGCCATCAGCCCGGGGCCGCAAGAGACCCAGTACTTC. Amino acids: CAISPGPQETQYF.

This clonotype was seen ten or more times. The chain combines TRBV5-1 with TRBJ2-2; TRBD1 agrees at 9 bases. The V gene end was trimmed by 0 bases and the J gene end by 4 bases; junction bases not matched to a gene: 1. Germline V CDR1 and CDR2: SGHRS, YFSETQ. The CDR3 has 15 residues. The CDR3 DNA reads TGCGCCAGCAGCTTGGTGACAGGGGGCACCGGGGAGCTGTTTTTT. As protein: CASSLVTGGTGELFF.

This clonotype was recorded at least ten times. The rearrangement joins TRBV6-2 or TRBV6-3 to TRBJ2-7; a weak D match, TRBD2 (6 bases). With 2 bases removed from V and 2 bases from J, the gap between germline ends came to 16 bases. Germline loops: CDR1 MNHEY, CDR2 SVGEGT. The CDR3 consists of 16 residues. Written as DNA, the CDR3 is TGTGCCAGCAGTTACCCCCCTAAGGGAGGAACCTACGAGCAGTACTTC. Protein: CASSYPPKGGTYEQYF.

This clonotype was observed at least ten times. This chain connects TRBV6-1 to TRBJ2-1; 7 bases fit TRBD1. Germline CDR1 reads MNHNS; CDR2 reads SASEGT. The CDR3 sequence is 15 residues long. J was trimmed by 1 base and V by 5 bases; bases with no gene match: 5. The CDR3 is CASSRQGHSYNEQFF. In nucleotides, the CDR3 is TGTGCCAGCAGTAGACAGGGACATTCCTACAATGAGCAGTTCTTC.

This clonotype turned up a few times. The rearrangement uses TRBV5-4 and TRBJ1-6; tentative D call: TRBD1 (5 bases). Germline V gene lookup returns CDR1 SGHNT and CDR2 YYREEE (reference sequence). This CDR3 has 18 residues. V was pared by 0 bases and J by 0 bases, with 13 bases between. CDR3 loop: CASSLGFPGGSYNSPLHF. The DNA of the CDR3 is TGTGCCAGCAGCTTGGGATTCCCGGGGGGCTCCTATAATTCACCCCTCCACTTT.

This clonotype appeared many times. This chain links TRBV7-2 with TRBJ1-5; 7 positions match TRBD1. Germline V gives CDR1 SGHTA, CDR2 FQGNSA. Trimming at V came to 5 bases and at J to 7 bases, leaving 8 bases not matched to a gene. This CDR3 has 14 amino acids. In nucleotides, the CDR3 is TGTGCCAGCAGCCTAGTGCAGGGGGGACAGCCCCAGCATTTT. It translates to CASSLVQGGQPQHF.

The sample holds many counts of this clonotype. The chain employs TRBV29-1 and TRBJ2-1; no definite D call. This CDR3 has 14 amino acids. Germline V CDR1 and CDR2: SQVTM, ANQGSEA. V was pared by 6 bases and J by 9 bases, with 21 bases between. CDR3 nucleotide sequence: TGCAGCGTCGACACCCTGGAAAGGTCGAGTGAGCAGTTCTTC. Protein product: CSVDTLERSSEQFF.

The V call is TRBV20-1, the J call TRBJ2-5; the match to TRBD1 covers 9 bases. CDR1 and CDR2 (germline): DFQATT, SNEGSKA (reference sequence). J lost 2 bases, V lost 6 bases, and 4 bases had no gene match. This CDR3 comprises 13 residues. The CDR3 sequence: CSATTGGQETQYF. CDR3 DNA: TGCAGTGCAACGACAGGGGGTCAAGAGACCCAGTACTTC.

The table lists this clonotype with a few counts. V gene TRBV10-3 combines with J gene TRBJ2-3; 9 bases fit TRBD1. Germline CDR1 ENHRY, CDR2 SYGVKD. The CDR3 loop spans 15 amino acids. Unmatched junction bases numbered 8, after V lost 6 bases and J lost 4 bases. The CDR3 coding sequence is TGTGCCATCAGGGAACAGGGGGCAATGGCAGATACGCAGTATTTT. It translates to CAIREQGAMADTQYF.

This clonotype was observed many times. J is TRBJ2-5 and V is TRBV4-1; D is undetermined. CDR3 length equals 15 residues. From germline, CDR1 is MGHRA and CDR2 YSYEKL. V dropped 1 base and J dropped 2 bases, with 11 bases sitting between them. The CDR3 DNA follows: TGCGCCAGCAGCCAAGTCGAGAGCAGACAAGAGACCCAGTACTTC. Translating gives CASSQVESRQETQYF.

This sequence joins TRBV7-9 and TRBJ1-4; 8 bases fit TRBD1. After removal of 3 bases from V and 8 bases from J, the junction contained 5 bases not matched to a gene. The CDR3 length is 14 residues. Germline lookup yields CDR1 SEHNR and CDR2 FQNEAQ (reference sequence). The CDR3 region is CASSFQGASEKLFF. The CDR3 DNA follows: TGTGCCAGCAGCTTTCAGGGGGCCTCGGAAAAACTGTTTTTT.

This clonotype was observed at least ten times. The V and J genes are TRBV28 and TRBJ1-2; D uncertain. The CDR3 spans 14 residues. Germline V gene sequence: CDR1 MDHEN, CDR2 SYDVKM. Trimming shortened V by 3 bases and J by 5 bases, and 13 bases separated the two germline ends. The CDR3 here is CASSLTIGEYGYTF. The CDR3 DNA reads TGTGCCAGCAGTTTGACCATTGGGGAATATGGCTACACCTTC.